The 12 T cell receptor beta chains below all came from one sample that was sequenced in a study of radiation and T cells in renal cell carcinoma. Sequencing used immunoSEQ multiplex PCR; TCRdb keeps in-frame clones, though not all of them. The table includes tens of thousands of clones, 80% to 90% detected once. Noted time point: blood 2 weeks post-SBRT. Treatment indicated: 15 Gy SBRT to primary tumor, nephrectomy 4 weeks later. The sequencing used blood, collected from a patient whose treatment included radiotherapy and nephrectomy. The source is a woman aged 45-65 years with renal cell carcinoma.

The chain is built from TRBV6-5 and TRBJ1-1, with D possibly matching TRBD1 (6 bases). This CDR3 spans 14 amino acids. CDR1 MNHEY and CDR2 SVGAGI come from the germline V gene. Trimming cost V 5 bases and J 1 base, with 11 bases left between them. The CDR3 DNA follows: TGTGCCAGCAGTATTCAGGGGACGAACACTGAAGCTTTCTTT. Translating it yields CASSIQGTNTEAFF.

This clone was seen a handful of times. The chain carries TRBV7-2 and TRBJ2-1, with a tentative D call TRBD2 (6 bases). CDR3 length equals 13 residues. V gave up 0 bases and J gave up 10 bases, with 10 bases separating them. The V gene's germline CDR1 is SGHTA and CDR2 FQGNSA. As DNA, the CDR3 is TGTGCCAGCAGCTTAGCGTCGGGGGACGAGCAGTTCTTC. Translated, it gives CASSLASGDEQFF.

The genes are TRBV28 and TRBJ2-7; D is unresolved. The CDR3 runs 14 residues. The germline V and J ends were trimmed by 4 bases and 0 bases, with 10 bases remaining between them. Germline lookup yields CDR1 MDHEN and CDR2 SYDVKM. CDR3 region: CASSSAGLSYEQYF. The DNA of the CDR3 is TGTGCCAGCAGTTCGGCCGGGCTCTCCTACGAGCAGTACTTC.

V is TRBV11-3 and J is TRBJ1-1; D call uncertain. Trimming took 0 bases from V and 4 from J, leaving 6 bases between them. The CDR3 sequence is 13 residues long. Germline values: CDR1 SGHNT, CDR2 YENEEA. CDR3: CASSLDPVTEAFF. DNA of the CDR3: TGTGCCAGCAGCTTAGATCCGGTCACTGAAGCTTTCTTT.

The chain recombines TRBV29-1 with TRBJ2-5; 9 bases match TRBD2. The CDR3 extends over 13 amino acids. Germline V gene lookup returns CDR1 SQVTM and CDR2 ANQGSEA. V was pared by 5 bases and J by 5 bases, with 6 bases of the junction left unmatched. CDR3: CSVYTSGWETQYF. The CDR3 DNA is TGCAGCGTTTACACTAGCGGGTGGGAGACCCAGTACTTC.

The rearrangement joins TRBV10-1 to TRBJ1-1; D gene uncertain. Germline values: CDR1 WNHNN, CDR2 SYGVQD (reference sequence). This CDR3 is built from 12 residues. Deletions cut 1 base from V and 5 bases from J, with 5 bases between. The CDR3 is CASSEWGTEAFF. The CDR3 DNA reads TGCGCCAGCAGTGAGTGGGGAACTGAAGCTTTCTTT.

This clone was counted a few times. The CDR3 DNA sequence: TGTGCCAGCTCACCACCCGGGACTAGCGCCCTACGCGTGGCCAAAAACATTCAGTACTTC. It translates to CASSPPGTSALRVAKNIQYF. The chain links TRBV18 to TRBJ2-4; 10 nucleotides agree with TRBD2. The germline gives CDR1 KGHSH, CDR2 LQKENI. The V gene end was trimmed by 0 bases and the J gene end by 1 base; junction bases not matched to a gene: 12. The CDR3 covers 20 residues.

The gene calls are TRBV6-1 and TRBJ2-7; no firm D call. Germline CDR1 and CDR2: MNHNS and SASEGT. The CDR3 is 12 residues long. Trimming cost V 3 bases and J 2 bases, with 5 bases left between them. The CDR3 nucleotides read TGTGCCAGCAGTGAGGCGACCTACGAGCAGTACTTC. Its protein is CASSEATYEQYF.

This chain uses TRBV19 with TRBJ2-1, with TRBD2 matching over 7 bases. The CDR3 spans 15 residues. V trimming: 0 bases; J trimming: 5 bases; junction bases outside the gene matches: 4. Per germline, CDR1 LNHDA and CDR2 SQIVND (reference sequence). As DNA, the CDR3 is TGTGCCAGTAGTATAGATCGGGAGGTCGACAATGAGCAGTTCTTC. Translation: CASSIDREVDNEQFF.

The J gene is TRBJ2-3, the V gene TRBV5-5; 12 positions agree with TRBD2. V gave up 4 bases and J gave up 7 bases; unmatched junction bases: 10. Per the germline V gene, CDR1 is SGHKS and CDR2 is YYEKEE (reference sequence). The CDR3 sequence is 16 residues long. CDR3 DNA sequence: TGTGCCAGCAGCGCTGACCCTAGCGGGGGGGCCAATACGCAGTATTTT. As protein: CASSADPSGGANTQYF.

The rearrangement links TRBV29-1 to TRBJ1-2; weak D call: TRBD1 (6 bases). From germline, CDR1 is SQVTM and CDR2 ANQGSEA. V was shortened by 3 bases and J by 4 bases, with 15 bases between the two germline ends. CDR3 size: 14 residues. CDR3 sequence: CSVDTGSQGYGYTF. The CDR3 coding sequence is TGCAGCGTTGATACAGGGAGCCAGGGCTATGGCTACACCTTC.

V usage is TRBV9 and J usage is TRBJ2-5, with 11 bases lining up with TRBD2. CDR3 length equals 17 residues. V gave up 4 bases and J gave up 5 bases; unmatched junction bases: 13. Germline lookup yields CDR1 SGDLS and CDR2 YYNGEE. CDR3 region: CASSPGGSGRAWETQYF. CDR3 coding DNA: TGTGCCAGCAGCCCCGGGGGTAGCGGGAGGGCCTGGGAGACCCAGTACTTC.